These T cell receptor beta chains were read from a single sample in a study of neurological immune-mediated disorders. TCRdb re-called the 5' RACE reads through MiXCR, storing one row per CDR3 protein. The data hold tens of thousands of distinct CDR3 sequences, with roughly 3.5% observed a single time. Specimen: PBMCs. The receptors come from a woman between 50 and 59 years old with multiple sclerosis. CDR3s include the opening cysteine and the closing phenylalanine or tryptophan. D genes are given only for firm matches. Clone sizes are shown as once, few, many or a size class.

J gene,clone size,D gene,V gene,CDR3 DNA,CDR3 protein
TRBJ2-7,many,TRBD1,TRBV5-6,TGTGCCAGCAGCACCCGCCGGACAGGGCGATTTAACGAGCAGTACTTC,CASSTRRTGRFNEQYF
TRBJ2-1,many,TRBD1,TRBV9,TGTGCCAGCAGCGTAGAGGCAGGGGGGCAGTTCTTC,CASSVEAGGQFF
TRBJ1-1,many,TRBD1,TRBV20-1,TGCAGTGCTAGACCGGGACAGGGTGAAGCTTTCTTT,CSARPGQGEAFF
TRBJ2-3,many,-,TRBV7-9,TGTGCCAGCAGCGGGTCCCGGGTAAAGCTGTACACAGATACGCAGTATTTT,CASSGSRVKLYTDTQYF
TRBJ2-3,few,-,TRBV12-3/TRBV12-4,TGTGCCAGCAGTTTGTTGGGGACTAGCACAGATACGCAGTATTTT,CASSLLGTSTDTQYF
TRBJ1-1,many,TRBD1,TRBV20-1,TGCAGTGCTAGAGATTCAGGGGGGAACACTGAAGCTTTCTTT,CSARDSGGNTEAFF
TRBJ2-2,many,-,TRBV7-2,TGTGCCAGCAGCTTTGGGGGGTTGAGGACCGGGGAGCTGTTTTTT,CASSFGGLRTGELFF
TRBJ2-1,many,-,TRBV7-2,TGTGCCAGCAGCCCGAGCTCCTACAATGAGCAGTTCTTC,CASSPSSYNEQFF
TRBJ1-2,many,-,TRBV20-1,TGCAGTGCTAGTGGACAAAACTATGGCTACACCTTC,CSASGQNYGYTF
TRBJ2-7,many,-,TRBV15,TGTGCCACCAGCAGAGATCTCGCCCTCTCCTACGAGCAGTACTTC,CATSRDLALSYEQYF
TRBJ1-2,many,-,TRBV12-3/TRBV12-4,TGTGCCAGCACCTCCCGGGACGGTCTCTATGGCTACACCTTC,CASTSRDGLYGYTF
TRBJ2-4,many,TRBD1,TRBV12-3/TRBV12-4,TGTGCCAGCAGTTTACGGACAGGGGGGGCCAAAAACATTCAGTACTTC,CASSLRTGGAKNIQYF
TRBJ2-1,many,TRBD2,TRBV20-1,TGCAGTGCTAGGTTTTGGGCGGTAGCGGGGGGACATTACAATGAGCAGTTCTTC,CSARFWAVAGGHYNEQFF
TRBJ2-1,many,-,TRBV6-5,TGTGCCAGCAGTTACGGGAGGTTGAGAAATGAGCAGTTCTTC,CASSYGRLRNEQFF
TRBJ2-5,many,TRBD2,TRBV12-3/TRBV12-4,TGTGCCAGCAGCTGGCGGGGGGGAGAGACCCAGTACTTC,CASSWRGGETQYF